The rows below give T cell receptor beta chains drawn from one sample of a study of cytomegalovirus exposure and HLA in healthy donors. Method: immunoSEQ multiplex PCR; TCRdb's copy keeps in-frame clones and lacks some. The repertoire holds approximately 160,000 clones, with roughly 81% as singletons. Sequences were obtained from PBMCs. The receptors here all came from a girl under 18 in good health and CMV-seropositive. CDR3s include the opening cysteine and the closing phenylalanine or tryptophan. D genes are given only for firm matches. Where a row states a size, it is once, few, many or the class of an expanded clone; other rows omit it.

v_gene: TRBV4-1
d_gene: TRBD1
j_gene: TRBJ1-1
abundance: .
CDR3nt: TGCGCCAGCAGCCAACACGGACAGGGGATAAACACTGAAGCTTTCTTT
CDR3aa: CASSQHGQGINTEAFF

v_gene: TRBV6-5
d_gene: .
j_gene: TRBJ1-1
abundance: .
CDR3nt: TGTGCCAGCAGTACAGACCGTAACACTGAAGCTTTCTTT
CDR3aa: CASSTDRNTEAFF

v_gene: TRBV2
d_gene: TRBD1
j_gene: TRBJ1-3
abundance: .
CDR3nt: TGTGCCAGCGGAGGGGACAGGGGTTTTGCTGATGGAAACACCATATATTTT
CDR3aa: CASGGDRGFADGNTIYF

v_gene: TRBV15
d_gene: TRBD2
j_gene: TRBJ2-3
abundance: .
CDR3nt: TGTGCCACCAGCAGAGATGGGGGACTAGCGGGGGAAGATACGCAGTATTTT
CDR3aa: CATSRDGGLAGEDTQYF

v_gene: TRBV5-4
d_gene: .
j_gene: TRBJ2-5
abundance: .
CDR3nt: TGTGCCAGCTCCCGGGGAGGGGGGGGAGAGACCCAGTACTTC
CDR3aa: CASSRGGGGETQYF

v_gene: TRBV27
d_gene: TRBD1
j_gene: TRBJ1-6
abundance: .
CDR3nt: TGTGCCAGCAGTCTCACGCCGGGACAGGGTTTACCCCTCCACTTT
CDR3aa: CASSLTPGQGLPLHF

v_gene: TRBV19
d_gene: TRBD1
j_gene: TRBJ1-2
abundance: .
CDR3nt: TGTGCCAGTATTGGGGACAGGGGGTATGGCTACACCTTC
CDR3aa: CASIGDRGYGYTF

v_gene: TRBV19
d_gene: .
j_gene: TRBJ1-1
abundance: .
CDR3nt: TGTGCCAGTAGTATCAATGGCTGGAACACTGAAGCTTTCTTT
CDR3aa: CASSINGWNTEAFF

v_gene: TRBV9
d_gene: .
j_gene: TRBJ2-1
abundance: once
CDR3nt: TGTGCCAGCAGCCGGGGGCGGGGGTCCTACAATGAGCAGTTCTTC
CDR3aa: CASSRGRGSYNEQFF

v_gene: TRBV11-3
d_gene: TRBD1
j_gene: TRBJ2-7
abundance: .
CDR3nt: TGTGCCAGCAGCTTGGGCGGGACAGGGTACGAGCAGTACTTC
CDR3aa: CASSLGGTGYEQYF

v_gene: TRBV5-1
d_gene: .
j_gene: TRBJ1-4
abundance: few
CDR3nt: TGCGCCAGCAGTATCCAGGTCGATGAAAAACTGTTTTTT
CDR3aa: CASSIQVDEKLFF

v_gene: TRBV7-9
d_gene: TRBD1
j_gene: TRBJ1-1
abundance: few
CDR3nt: TGTGCCAGCAGGACGGACAGGCGTTACACTGAAGCTTTCTTT
CDR3aa: CASRTDRRYTEAFF

v_gene: TRBV7-9
d_gene: TRBD1
j_gene: TRBJ2-5
abundance: few
CDR3nt: TGTGCCAGCAGATACAGGGGCCTCGGGGAGACCCAGTACTTC
CDR3aa: CASRYRGLGETQYF

v_gene: TRBV11-1
d_gene: .
j_gene: TRBJ2-2
abundance: .
CDR3nt: TGTGCCAGCAGCCCTAGACAGAACGGGGAGCTGTTTTTT
CDR3aa: CASSPRQNGELFF

v_gene: TRBV18
d_gene: .
j_gene: TRBJ2-7
abundance: .
CDR3nt: TGTGCCAGCTCACGACCCCTCCGAGACAGGACAAACGAGCAGTACTTC
CDR3aa: CASSRPLRDRTNEQYF